This T cell receptor beta chain was sequenced during a study of response to subunit inactivated influenza vaccine. One entry per CDR3 protein results from TCRdb running MiXCR on the RT-PCR reads. The repertoire holds some 520,000 distinct CDR3 sequences, with approximately 17% as singletons. Findings of the study overall: The authors suggested that few new T cells are recruited per seasonal influenza vaccination.

A remark on this clonotype: Its antigen remains unidentified.

The CDR3 runs to 15 residues. CDR1 is SGHRS, CDR2 YFSETQ, per germline. The J segment lost 4 bases and the V segment lost 2 bases, leaving 6 bases of the junction unmatched. Sequences were derived from CD4+ T cells sorted from PBMCs, sampled around 2 years after vaccination. The chain recombines TRBV5-1 with TRBJ2-7; TRBD2 agrees at 10 bases. The clonotype was recovered from a man between 50 and 75 years old who received an inactivated influenza vaccine. CDR3 residues: CASSFTSGVSYEQYF. CDR3 nucleotides: TGCGCCAGCAGCTTTACTAGCGGGGTCTCGTACGAGCAGTACTTC.